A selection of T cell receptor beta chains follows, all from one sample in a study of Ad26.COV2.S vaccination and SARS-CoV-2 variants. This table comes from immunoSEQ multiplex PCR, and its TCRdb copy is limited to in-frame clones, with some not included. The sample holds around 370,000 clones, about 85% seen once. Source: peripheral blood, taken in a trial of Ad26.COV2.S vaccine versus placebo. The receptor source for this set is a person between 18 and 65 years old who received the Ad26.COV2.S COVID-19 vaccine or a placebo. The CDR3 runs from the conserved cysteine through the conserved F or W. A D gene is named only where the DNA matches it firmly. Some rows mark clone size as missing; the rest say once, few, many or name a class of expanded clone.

CASSQGLATRYNEQFF,TGCGCCAGCAGCCAGGGACTAGCGACTCGATACAATGAGCAGTTCTTC,TRBD2,TRBJ2-1,.,TRBV4-3
CASSYSEREYWYEQYF,TGTGCCAGCAGTTACTCGGAGCGGGAGTACTGGTACGAGCAGTACTTC,TRBD2,TRBJ2-7,.,TRBV6-5
CASGGQDYGYTF,TGTGCCAGTGGCGGGCAAGACTATGGCTACACCTTC,.,TRBJ1-2,few,TRBV9
CASSQGIASPLHF,TGTGCCAGTAGCCAGGGCATTGCCTCACCCCTCCACTTT,.,TRBJ1-6,.,TRBV19
CASSEGPAGGQETQYF,TGTGCCAGCAGTGAAGGGCCAGCGGGGGGGCAAGAGACCCAGTACTTC,TRBD2,TRBJ2-5,once,TRBV6-1
CASSKGWRGGRRSTDTQYF,TGTGCCAGCAGCAAAGGGTGGCGGGGGGGCCGCCGGAGCACAGATACGCAGTATTTT,.,TRBJ2-3,once,TRBV21-1
CASSLAGGLVETQYF,TGCGCCAGCAGCTTGGCCGGGGGTCTCGTAGAGACCCAGTACTTC,.,TRBJ2-5,.,TRBV5-1
CAWNHAAGGLDTQYF,TGTGCCTGGAACCACGCGGCGGGAGGGTTGGATACGCAGTATTTT,TRBD2,TRBJ2-3,.,TRBV30
CASSQGQGYEQYF,TGTGCCAGCAGTCAAGGACAGGGTTACGAGCAGTACTTC,TRBD1,TRBJ2-7,.,TRBV6-6
CAWAGQGTGEQYF,TGTGCCTGGGCGGGACAGGGAACTGGTGAGCAGTACTTC,TRBD1,TRBJ2-7,.,TRBV30
CASSFRTGSSTGELFF,TGTGCCAGCAGCTTCCGGACAGGATCATCCACCGGGGAGCTGTTTTTT,TRBD1,TRBJ2-2,few,TRBV11-2
CASSQVRGAGQPQHF,TGCGCCAGCAGCCAAGTGCGCGGGGCGGGTCAGCCCCAGCATTTT,.,TRBJ1-5,.,TRBV4-3
CASSTGQTKNIQYF,TGTGCCAGCAGCACGGGACAGACAAAAAACATTCAGTACTTC,.,TRBJ2-4,.,TRBV21-1
CASSRRQGGGNQPQHF,TGTGCCAGCAGCCGCCGACAGGGGGGAGGCAATCAGCCCCAGCATTTT,TRBD1,TRBJ1-5,few,TRBV5-6
CASSPRSRGRGEKLFF,TGTGCCAGCTCACCAAGGTCGCGGGGGCGCGGAGAGAAACTGTTTTTT,.,TRBJ1-4,.,TRBV18
CASSSRTGVIHEQYF,TGTGCCAGCAGCTCCCGGACAGGGGTAATCCACGAGCAGTACTTC,TRBD1,TRBJ2-7,.,TRBV7-8
CASSHGGLSNTGELFF,TGCGCCAGCAGCCACGGCGGGTTATCGAACACCGGGGAGCTGTTTTTT,.,TRBJ2-2,few,TRBV4-3
CASSQDQASGTYNEQFF,TGCGCCAGCAGCCAAGATCAGGCTAGCGGGACCTACAATGAGCAGTTCTTC,TRBD2,TRBJ2-1,.,TRBV4-3
CASSDAWGAMQGYTF,TGTGCCAGTAGTGACGCCTGGGGAGCAATGCAAGGCTACACCTTC,.,TRBJ1-2,.,TRBV19
CASSTRGGGWNEQFF,TGCGCCAGCTCAACTCGGGGGGGCGGATGGAATGAGCAGTTCTTC,TRBD2,TRBJ2-1,.,TRBV5-1
CASSMWGGYNEQFF,TGTGCCAGCAGCATGTGGGGGGGCTACAATGAGCAGTTCTTC,TRBD2,TRBJ2-1,once,TRBV9
CASTGPAGGQETQYF,TGTGCCAGCACAGGCCCGGCGGGGGGGCAAGAGACCCAGTACTTC,TRBD2,TRBJ2-5,.,TRBV2
CASSPTSNTGELFF,TGTGCCAGCAGTCCGACTTCGAACACCGGGGAGCTGTTTTTT,.,TRBJ2-2,.,TRBV6-2/TRBV6-3
CASSSDRPRGYTF,TGCGCCAGCAGCTCCGACCGGCCGCGTGGCTACACCTTC,.,TRBJ1-2,once,TRBV5-1